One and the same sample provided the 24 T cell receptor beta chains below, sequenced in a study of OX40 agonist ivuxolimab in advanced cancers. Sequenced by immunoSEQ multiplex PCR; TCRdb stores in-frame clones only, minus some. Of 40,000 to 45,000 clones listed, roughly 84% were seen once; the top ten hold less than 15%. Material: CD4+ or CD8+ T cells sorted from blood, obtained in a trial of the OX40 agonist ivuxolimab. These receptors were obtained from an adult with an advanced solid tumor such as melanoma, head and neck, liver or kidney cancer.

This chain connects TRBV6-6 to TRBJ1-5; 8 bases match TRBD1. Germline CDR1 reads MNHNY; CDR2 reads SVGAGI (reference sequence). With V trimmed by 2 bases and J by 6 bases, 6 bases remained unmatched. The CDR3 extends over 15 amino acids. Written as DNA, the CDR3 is TGTGCCAGCAGTTACGGGCAGGGGGCAAGTCAGCCCCAGCATTTT. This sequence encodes CASSYGQGASQPQHF.

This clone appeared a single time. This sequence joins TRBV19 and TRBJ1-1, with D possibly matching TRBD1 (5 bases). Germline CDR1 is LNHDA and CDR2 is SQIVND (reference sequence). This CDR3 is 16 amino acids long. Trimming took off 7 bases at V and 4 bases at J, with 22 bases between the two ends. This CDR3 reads CASTPRGPSSGTEAFF. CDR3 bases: TGTGCCAGTACCCCGCGGGGCCCCTCTTCCGGCACTGAAGCTTTCTTT.

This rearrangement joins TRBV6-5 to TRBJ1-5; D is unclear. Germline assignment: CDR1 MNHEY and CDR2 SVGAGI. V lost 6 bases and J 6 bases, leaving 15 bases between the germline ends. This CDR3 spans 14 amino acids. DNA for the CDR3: TGTGCCAGCAGCCCCTTCGGGGTGTCTCAGCCCCAGCATTTT. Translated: CASSPFGVSQPQHF.

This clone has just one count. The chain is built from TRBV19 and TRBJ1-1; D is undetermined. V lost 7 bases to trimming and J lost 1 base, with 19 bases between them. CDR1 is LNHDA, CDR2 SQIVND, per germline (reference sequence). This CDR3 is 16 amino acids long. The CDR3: CASTSPDRRRNTEAFF. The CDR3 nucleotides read TGTGCCAGTACCTCGCCCGATAGGAGGAGGAACACTGAAGCTTTCTTT.

The CDR3 spells CASSQAPSSGNTIYF. CDR3 in DNA: TGCGCCAGCAGCCAAGCTCCGAGCTCTGGAAACACCATATATTTT. V gene TRBV4-1 combines with J gene TRBJ1-3; D call uncertain. The CDR3 has 15 amino acids. Germline values: CDR1 MGHRA, CDR2 YSYEKL. The V and J ends lost 1 base and 0 bases respectively, with 7 bases between them.

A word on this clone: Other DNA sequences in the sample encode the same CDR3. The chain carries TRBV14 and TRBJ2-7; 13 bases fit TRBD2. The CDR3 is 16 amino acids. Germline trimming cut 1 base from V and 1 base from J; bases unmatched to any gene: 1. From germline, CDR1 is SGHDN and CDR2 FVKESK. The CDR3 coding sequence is TGTGCCAGCAGCCAAGGACTAGCGGGAGGTTCCTACGAGCAGTACTTC. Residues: CASSQGLAGGSYEQYF.

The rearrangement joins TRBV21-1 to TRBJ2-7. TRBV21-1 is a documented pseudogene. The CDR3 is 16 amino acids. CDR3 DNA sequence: TGTGCCAGCAGCAAAGGAGACTTCCAGGTTCCCTACGAGCAGTACTTC. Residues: CASSKGDFQVPYEQYF.

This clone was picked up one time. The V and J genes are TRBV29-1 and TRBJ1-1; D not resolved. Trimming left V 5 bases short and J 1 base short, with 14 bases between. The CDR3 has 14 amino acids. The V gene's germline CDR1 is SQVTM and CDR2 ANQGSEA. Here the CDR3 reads CSVHSAEKNTEAFF. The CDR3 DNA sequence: TGCAGCGTTCACTCGGCAGAGAAGAACACTGAAGCTTTCTTT.

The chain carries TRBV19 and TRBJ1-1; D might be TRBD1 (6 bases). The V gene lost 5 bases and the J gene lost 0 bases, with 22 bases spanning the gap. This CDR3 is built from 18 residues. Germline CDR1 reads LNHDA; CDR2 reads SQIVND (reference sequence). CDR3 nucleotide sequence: TGTGCCAGTAGTTTCGGACCGTACAGGGCCAACATGAACACTGAAGCTTTCTTT. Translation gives CASSFGPYRANMNTEAFF.

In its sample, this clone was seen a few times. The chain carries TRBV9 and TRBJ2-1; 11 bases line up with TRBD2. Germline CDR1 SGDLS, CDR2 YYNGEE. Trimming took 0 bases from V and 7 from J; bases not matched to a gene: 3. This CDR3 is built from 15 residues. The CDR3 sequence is CASSVALAGVNEQFF. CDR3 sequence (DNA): TGTGCCAGCAGCGTAGCACTAGCGGGAGTTAATGAGCAGTTCTTC.

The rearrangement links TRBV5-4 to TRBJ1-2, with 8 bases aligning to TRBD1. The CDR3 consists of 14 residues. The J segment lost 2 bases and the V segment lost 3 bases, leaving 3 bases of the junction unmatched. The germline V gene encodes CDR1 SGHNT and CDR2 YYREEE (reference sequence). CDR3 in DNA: TGTGCCAGCAGCTCAGGGGGCTCAAACTATGGCTACACCTTC. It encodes CASSSGGSNYGYTF.

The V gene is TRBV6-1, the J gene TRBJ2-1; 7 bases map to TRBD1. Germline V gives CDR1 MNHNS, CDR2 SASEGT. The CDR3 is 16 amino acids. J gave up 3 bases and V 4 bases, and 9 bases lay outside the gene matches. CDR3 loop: CASSGYRGVDYNEQFF. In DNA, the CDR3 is TGTGCCAGCAGTGGATACAGGGGTGTAGACTACAATGAGCAGTTCTTC.

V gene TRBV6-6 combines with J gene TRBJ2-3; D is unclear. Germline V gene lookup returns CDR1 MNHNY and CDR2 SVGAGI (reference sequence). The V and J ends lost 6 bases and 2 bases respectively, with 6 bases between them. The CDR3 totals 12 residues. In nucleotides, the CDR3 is TGTGCCAGCAGCCAAGACACAGATACGCAGTATTTT. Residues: CASSQDTDTQYF.

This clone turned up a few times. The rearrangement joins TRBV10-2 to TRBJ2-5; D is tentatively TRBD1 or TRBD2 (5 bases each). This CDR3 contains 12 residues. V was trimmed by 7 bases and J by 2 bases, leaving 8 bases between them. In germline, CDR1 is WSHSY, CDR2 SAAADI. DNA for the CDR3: TGCGCCAGCAAGGGACCACAAGAGACCCAGTACTTC. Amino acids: CASKGPQETQYF.

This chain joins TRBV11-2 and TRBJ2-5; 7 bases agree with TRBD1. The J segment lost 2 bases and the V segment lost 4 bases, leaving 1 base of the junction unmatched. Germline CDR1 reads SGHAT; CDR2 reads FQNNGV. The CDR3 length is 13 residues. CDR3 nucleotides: TGTGCCAGCAGCTGGGACAGTCAAGAGACCCAGTACTTC. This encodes CASSWDSQETQYF.

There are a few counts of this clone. In DNA form, the CDR3 reads TGTGCCAGCAGTTTAGGGGGCCAGCCCCAGCATTTT. Translated: CASSLGGQPQHF. This chain links TRBV28 with TRBJ1-5, with D possibly TRBD1 on 6 matching bases. V lost 2 bases to trimming and J lost 7 bases, with 6 bases between them. The germline gives CDR1 MDHEN, CDR2 SYDVKM. The CDR3 is made up of 12 amino acids.

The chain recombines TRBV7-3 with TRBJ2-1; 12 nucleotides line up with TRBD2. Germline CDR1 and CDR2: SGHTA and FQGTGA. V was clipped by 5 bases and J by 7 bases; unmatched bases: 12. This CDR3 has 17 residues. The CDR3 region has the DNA TGTGCCAGCAGCCCCACCTGGACTAGCGGGATTTTGAATGAGCAGTTCTTC. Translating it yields CASSPTWTSGILNEQFF.

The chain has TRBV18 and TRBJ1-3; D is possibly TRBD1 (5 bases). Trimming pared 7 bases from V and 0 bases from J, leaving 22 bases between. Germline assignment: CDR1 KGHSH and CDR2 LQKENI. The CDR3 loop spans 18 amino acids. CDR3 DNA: TGTGCCAGCTTGATACCCGGGGGATTGTGGAGCTCTGGAAACACCATATATTTT. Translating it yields CASLIPGGLWSSGNTIYF.

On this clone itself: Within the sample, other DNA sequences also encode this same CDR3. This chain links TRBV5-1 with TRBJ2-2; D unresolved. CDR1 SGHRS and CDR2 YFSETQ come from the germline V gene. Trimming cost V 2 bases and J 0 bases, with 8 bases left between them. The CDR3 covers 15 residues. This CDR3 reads CASSLGSANTGELFF. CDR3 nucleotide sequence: TGCGCCAGCAGCTTAGGAAGCGCGAACACCGGGGAGCTGTTTTTT.

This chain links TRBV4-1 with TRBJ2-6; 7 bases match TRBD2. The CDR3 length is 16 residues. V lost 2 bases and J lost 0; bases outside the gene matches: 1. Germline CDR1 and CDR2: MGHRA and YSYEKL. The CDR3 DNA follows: TGCGCCAGCAGCCAAACGGGGGGCTCTGGGGCCAACGTCCTGACTTTC. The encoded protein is CASSQTGGSGANVLTF.

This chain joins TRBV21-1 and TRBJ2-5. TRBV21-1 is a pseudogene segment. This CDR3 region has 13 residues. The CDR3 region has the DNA TGTGCCAGCAGCAATCAGGGAGTGGAGACCCAGTACTTC. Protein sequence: CASSNQGVETQYF.

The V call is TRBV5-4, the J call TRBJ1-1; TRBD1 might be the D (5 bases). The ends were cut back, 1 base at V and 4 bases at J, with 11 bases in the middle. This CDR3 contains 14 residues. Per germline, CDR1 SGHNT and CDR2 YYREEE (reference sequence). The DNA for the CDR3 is TGTGCCAGCAGCTTGCTACAGGCTCTCACTGAAGCTTTCTTT. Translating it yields CASSLLQALTEAFF.

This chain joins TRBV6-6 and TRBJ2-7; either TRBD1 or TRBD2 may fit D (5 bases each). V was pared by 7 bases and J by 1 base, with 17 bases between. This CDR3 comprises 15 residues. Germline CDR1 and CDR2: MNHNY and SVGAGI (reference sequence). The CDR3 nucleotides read TGTGCCAGCACCGTCCCCCGGGACCGATCCTACGAGCAGTACTTC. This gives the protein CASTVPRDRSYEQYF.

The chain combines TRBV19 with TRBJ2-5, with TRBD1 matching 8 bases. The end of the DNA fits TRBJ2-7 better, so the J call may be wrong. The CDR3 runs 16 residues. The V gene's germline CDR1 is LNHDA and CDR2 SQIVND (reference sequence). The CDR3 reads CASSIDGAGGPYEQYF. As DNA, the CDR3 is TGTGCCAGTAGTATAGATGGGGCAGGGGGCCCCTACGAGCAGTACTTC.